A single sample gave rise to the 13 T cell receptor beta chains below, sequenced in a study of blood T cell repertoires in COVID-19. Libraries were prepared by immunoSEQ multiplex PCR; TCRdb keeps only in-frame clonotypes and omits some of them. The sample yields hundreds of thousands of clones, about four fifths seen once. Input material: peripheral blood. These TCRs come from a woman older than 75 with acute or convalescent COVID-19.

This chain joins TRBV28 and TRBJ1-5, with 10 bases identical to TRBD1. In germline, CDR1 is MDHEN, CDR2 SYDVKM. The CDR3 extends over 15 amino acids. The CDR3 spells CVSGQGVSGNQPQHF. The CDR3 DNA reads TGTGTTTCCGGACAGGGGGTTTCTGGAAATCAGCCCCAGCATTTT.

The chain employs TRBV10-1 and TRBJ1-6, with D uncertain. Germline lookup yields CDR1 WNHNN and CDR2 SYGVQD (reference sequence). The V gene lost 2 bases and the J gene lost 1 base, with 6 bases spanning the gap. This CDR3 has 15 amino acids. DNA for the CDR3: TGCGCCAGCAGTGAGGGCAAATCCTATAATTCACCCCTCCACTTT. Protein product: CASSEGKSYNSPLHF.

This clone was observed a single time. V is TRBV4-2 and J is TRBJ1-1; D not resolved. With 1 base removed from V and 3 bases from J, the gap between germline ends came to 6 bases. The CDR3 consists of 13 residues. Germline V lookup: CDR1 LGHNA, CDR2 YNFKEQ. CDR3 in DNA: TGTGCCAGCAGCCAAGGGAGGGACACTGAAGCTTTCTTT. Translated, it gives CASSQGRDTEAFF.

This chain links TRBV12-3 or TRBV12-4 with TRBJ2-7; D is possibly TRBD1 (6 bases). The CDR3 totals 13 residues. Trimming removed 3 bases from V and 4 bases from J, with 10 bases in between. The CDR3 DNA reads TGTGCCAGCAGTTTGGACAGAACATACGAGCAGTACTTC. Translating gives CASSLDRTYEQYF.

The chain uses TRBV28 and TRBJ1-6; D not resolved. The CDR3 is made up of 13 amino acids. Deletions cut 9 bases from V and 8 bases from J, with 14 bases between. Germline V CDR1 and CDR2: MDHEN, SYDVKM. CDR3 in amino acids: CASQRVMDSPLHF. The CDR3 bases are TGTGCCAGTCAACGGGTTATGGATTCACCCCTCCACTTT.

This clone occurred a few times. The chain is built from TRBV6-2 or TRBV6-3 and TRBJ2-5, with D perhaps TRBD2 (5 bases). V was trimmed by 2 bases and J by 4 bases, leaving 14 bases between them. The CDR3 spans 15 residues. In germline, CDR1 is MNHEY, CDR2 SVGEGT. The CDR3 DNA follows: TGTGCCAGCAGTTACGGGCTAGCCGGTGTAGAGACCCAGTACTTC. Its protein is CASSYGLAGVETQYF.

The chain has TRBV11-2 and TRBJ1-6; 7 bases map to TRBD1. From germline, CDR1 is SGHAT and CDR2 FQNNGV. The junction had 5 bases not matched to a gene; V was cut back by 0 bases and J by 9 bases. This CDR3 is 15 amino acids long. The CDR3: CASSLDRGRSSPLHF. CDR3 DNA: TGTGCCAGCAGCTTAGATAGGGGGCGAAGTTCACCCCTCCACTTT.

This sequence joins TRBV2 and TRBJ2-7, with 9 nucleotides matching TRBD1. V lost 6 bases to trimming and J lost 5 bases; unmatched junction nucleotides: 5. CDR1 and CDR2 (germline): SNHLY, FYNNEI. CDR3 length: 13 residues. CDR3 sequence: CASRSTGGDEQYF. The CDR3 coding sequence is TGTGCCAGCAGGTCCACAGGGGGCGACGAGCAGTACTTC.

This clone was recorded many times. This chain connects TRBV19 to TRBJ2-2; D remains unclear. This CDR3 is 14 amino acids long. CDR1 LNHDA and CDR2 SQIVND come from the germline V gene (reference sequence). V lost 6 bases and J 1 base, leaving 9 bases between the germline ends. The CDR3 coding sequence is TGTGCCAGTAGGGCCAACAGGAACACCGGGGAGCTGTTTTTT. This gives the protein CASRANRNTGELFF. The variable domain in full, with the rest retrieved from reference TRBV19 and TRBJ2-2, is DGGITQSPKYLFRKEGQNVTLSCEQNLNHDAMYWYRQDPGQGLRLIYYSQIVNDFQKGDIAEGYSVSREKKESFPLTVTSAQKNPTAFYLCASRANRNTGELFFGEGSRLTVL.

The chain has TRBV6-2 or TRBV6-3 and TRBJ2-7, with 9 bases aligning to TRBD1. After removal of 5 bases from V and 3 bases from J, the junction contained 8 bases not matched to a gene. The V gene's germline CDR1 is MNHEY and CDR2 SVGEGT. This CDR3 region has 15 residues. Written as DNA, the CDR3 is TGTGCCAGCAGTGATCCGGGACAGGGAATCTACGAGCAGTACTTC. Translated: CASSDPGQGIYEQYF.

The chain joins TRBV19 to TRBJ2-5, with TRBD1 identical over 7 bases. The CDR3 has 15 amino acids. The ends lost 1 base at V and 5 bases at J; junction bases unmatched: 7. Germline CDR1 LNHDA, CDR2 SQIVND (reference sequence). The CDR3, as DNA: TGTGCCAGTAGTATAGCCAGGGGGTCCGGGGAGACCCAGTACTTC. Residues: CASSIARGSGETQYF.

The CDR3 DNA sequence: TGTGCCAGCAGTACCCGACAGGGTCGGGTCGGGGTGATCAATGAGCAGTTCTTC. Protein sequence: CASSTRQGRVGVINEQFF. The rearrangement joins TRBV28 to TRBJ2-1; 7 bases line up with TRBD1. The CDR3 has 18 amino acids. Germline V gives CDR1 MDHEN, CDR2 SYDVKM. After removal of 5 bases from V and 6 bases from J, the junction contained 19 bases not matched to a gene.

The gene calls are TRBV3-1 (or the pseudogene TRBV3-2) and TRBJ1-6; tentatively, D is TRBD1 (6 bases). The germline V gene encodes CDR1 LGHDT and CDR2 YNNKEL (reference sequence). Deletions cut 4 bases from V and 7 bases from J, with 17 bases between. The CDR3 loop spans 16 amino acids. The CDR3 nucleotides read TGTGCCAGCAGCCTGGATTTGGACAGAGGAAATTCACCCCTCCACTTT. Translated, it gives CASSLDLDRGNSPLHF.